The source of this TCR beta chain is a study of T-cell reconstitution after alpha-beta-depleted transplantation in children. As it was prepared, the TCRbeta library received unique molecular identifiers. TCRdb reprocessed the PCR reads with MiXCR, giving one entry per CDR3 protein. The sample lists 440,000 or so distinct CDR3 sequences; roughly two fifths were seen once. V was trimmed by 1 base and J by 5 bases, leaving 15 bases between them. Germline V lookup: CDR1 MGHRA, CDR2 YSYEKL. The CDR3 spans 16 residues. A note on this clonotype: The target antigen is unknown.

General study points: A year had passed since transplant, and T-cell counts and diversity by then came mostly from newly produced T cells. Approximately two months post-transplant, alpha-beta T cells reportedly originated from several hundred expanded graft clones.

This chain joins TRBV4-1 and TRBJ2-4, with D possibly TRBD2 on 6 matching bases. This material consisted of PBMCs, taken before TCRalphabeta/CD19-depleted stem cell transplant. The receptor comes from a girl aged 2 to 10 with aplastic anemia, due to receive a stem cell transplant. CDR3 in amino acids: CASSQVLRERENIQYF. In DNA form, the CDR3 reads TGCGCCAGCAGCCAAGTCTTGCGGGAACGGGAAAACATTCAGTACTTC.